Presented here are 28 T cell receptor beta chains from one specimen sequenced in a study of memory CD4+ T cells and cytomegalovirus serostatus. The sort gate was single viable CD3+CD4+CD8-CD45RO+ cells for memory CD4+ T cells. The protocol was immunoSEQ multiplex PCR, while the TCRdb copy is restricted to in-frame clones and leaves out a portion. This table holds some 64,000 clones, around 86% found once. The sequenced sample was memory CD4+ T cells from blood. These receptors were collected from an adult in good health and CMV-seronegative.

This chain connects TRBV5-1 to TRBJ2-7, with 7 bases aligning to TRBD1. Germline CDR1 SGHRS, CDR2 YFSETQ. The CDR3 loop spans 15 amino acids. V was clipped by 4 bases and J by 3 bases; unmatched bases: 10. CDR3 protein: CASSQGPGQNYEQYF. The CDR3 DNA reads TGCGCCAGCAGCCAGGGGCCGGGACAGAACTACGAGCAGTACTTC.

This chain links TRBV5-1 with TRBJ2-7; tentatively, D is TRBD2 (6 bases). Germline V gives CDR1 SGHRS, CDR2 YFSETQ. Trimming left V 0 bases short and J 5 bases short, with 15 bases between. The CDR3 loop spans 15 amino acids. CDR3 sequence: CASSLGTGEAHEQYF. CDR3 sequence (DNA): TGCGCCAGCAGCTTGGGTACGGGGGAGGCCCACGAGCAGTACTTC.

This chain links TRBV5-1 with TRBJ2-1, with 10 bases that match TRBD2. Trimming took 4 bases from V and 8 from J; bases not matched to a gene: 12. Germline V gene sequence: CDR1 SGHRS, CDR2 YFSETQ. The CDR3 has 16 amino acids. The CDR3 DNA follows: TGCGCCAGCAGCCCCAGGGGTAGCGGGAGGATCGATGAGCAGTTCTTC. Its translation is CASSPRGSGRIDEQFF. The whole variable domain, filled in from reference TRBV5-1 and TRBJ2-1, reads KAGVTQTPRYLIKTRGQQVTLSCSPISGHRSVSWYQQTPGQGLQFLFEYFSETQRNKGNFPGRFSGRQFSNSRSEMNVSTLELGDSALYLCASSPRGSGRIDEQFFGPGTRLTVL.

V usage is TRBV7-9 and J usage is TRBJ1-1, with 10 bases lining up with TRBD1. Germline CDR1 SEHNR, CDR2 FQNEAQ (reference sequence). CDR3 length: 18 amino acids. V lost 4 bases to trimming and J lost 0 bases; unmatched junction nucleotides: 11. CDR3 protein: CASSSPGQGTHMNTEAFF. The CDR3 DNA sequence: TGTGCCAGCAGCTCACCGGGACAGGGGACGCACATGAACACTGAAGCTTTCTTT.

This chain connects TRBV2 to TRBJ1-1, with D possibly TRBD1 on 6 matching bases. Germline assignment: CDR1 SNHLY and CDR2 FYNNEI. The CDR3 loop spans 12 amino acids. Trimming cost V 10 bases and J 4 bases, with 13 bases left between them. Here the CDR3 reads CATGQSLTEAFF. The CDR3 DNA is TGTGCCACAGGACAGTCTCTCACTGAAGCTTTCTTT.

The V and J genes are TRBV7-9 and TRBJ2-1; a weak D match, TRBD2 (6 bases). This CDR3 region has 14 residues. The germline V gene has CDR1 SEHNR and CDR2 FQNEAQ (reference sequence). Trimming pared 7 bases from V and 8 bases from J, leaving 18 bases between. Here the CDR3 DNA reads TGTGCCAGCACGTCCCACCTGGAGGGCGATGAGCAGTTCTTC. Encoded protein: CASTSHLEGDEQFF.

There are a few counts of this clone. The rearrangement links TRBV4-1 to TRBJ2-1, with D unresolved. Trimming shortened V by 1 base and J by 5 bases, and 15 bases separated the two germline ends. The CDR3 consists of 16 residues. Germline CDR1 reads MGHRA; CDR2 reads YSYEKL. CDR3 DNA: TGCGCCAGCAGCCAAGTCGACTTAGTGGTCAACAATGAGCAGTTCTTC. It encodes CASSQVDLVVNNEQFF.

This clone showed up just a few times. The rearrangement uses TRBV7-8 and TRBJ1-5; TRBD1 might be the D (5 bases). This CDR3 comprises 15 residues. Germline-derived CDR1 and CDR2 are SGHVS and FQNEAQ. Between the trimmed V and J ends, which lost 5 bases and 2 bases, there was a span of 13 bases. CDR3 in amino acids: CASSLLRGGNQPQHF. Here the CDR3 DNA reads TGTGCCAGCAGCCTCCTAAGGGGTGGCAATCAGCCCCAGCATTTT.

V is TRBV19 and J is TRBJ1-1, with 9 bases lining up with TRBD1. Germline CDR1 reads LNHDA; CDR2 reads SQIVND (reference sequence). The CDR3 has 16 residues. The V gene end was trimmed by 6 bases and the J gene end by 3 bases; junction bases not matched to a gene: 11. This CDR3 reads CASSRGTGRRHTEAFF. CDR3 in DNA: TGTGCCAGTAGCCGTGGGACAGGGAGACGGCACACTGAAGCTTTCTTT.

The rearrangement links TRBV30 to TRBJ2-7, with D possibly matching TRBD2 (6 bases). In germline, CDR1 is GTSNPN, CDR2 SVGIG (reference sequence). Between the trimmed V and J ends, which lost 1 base and 5 bases, there was a span of 12 bases. The CDR3 has 13 amino acids. The CDR3: CAWSETRTHEQYF. The DNA for the CDR3 is TGTGCCTGGAGTGAGACTAGGACCCACGAGCAGTACTTC. Drawing the rest from reference TRBV30 and TRBJ2-7, the complete variable domain is SQTIHQWPATLVQPVGSPLSLECTVEGTSNPNLYWYRQAAGRGLQLLFYSVGIGQISSEVPQNLSASRPQDRQFILSSKKLLLSDSGFYLCAWSETRTHEQYFGPGTRLTVT.

This chain links TRBV18 with TRBJ2-3, with 11 bases matching TRBD2. Trimming cost V 1 base and J 4 bases; bases outside gene matches: 4. Germline V lookup: CDR1 KGHSH, CDR2 LQKENI. The CDR3 runs to 16 residues. CDR3 nucleotide sequence: TGTGCCAGCTCACCACGTACTAGCGGGGGTGCAGATACGCAGTATTTT. Its translation: CASSPRTSGGADTQYF.

The chain joins TRBV2 to TRBJ1-1; 10 bases fit TRBD1. The germline V gene encodes CDR1 SNHLY and CDR2 FYNNEI. V was pared by 6 bases and J by 4 bases, with 5 bases of the junction left unmatched. The CDR3 covers 14 residues. The CDR3 region is CASRRQGAPTEAFF. CDR3 sequence (DNA): TGTGCCAGCAGGAGACAGGGGGCACCCACTGAAGCTTTCTTT.

The genes are TRBV6-5 and TRBJ1-2; 10 bases map to TRBD1. CDR3 length: 13 amino acids. The J segment lost 6 bases and the V segment lost 5 bases, leaving 3 bases of the junction unmatched. Germline-derived CDR1 and CDR2 are MNHEY and SVGAGI. CDR3 DNA sequence: TGTGCCAGCAGTCGGGGACAGGGGAATGGCTACACCTTC. It encodes CASSRGQGNGYTF.

This clone was observed once. The chain has TRBV5-1 and TRBJ2-3; 8 positions agree with TRBD2. J was trimmed by 6 bases and V by 0 bases; bases with no gene match: 9. Germline V gene data show CDR1 as SGHRS and CDR2 as YFSETQ. This CDR3 contains 16 residues. DNA of the CDR3: TGCGCCAGCAGCTTGGCCGGGGGGGCCTCTGTGGATACGCAGTATTTT. Translation: CASSLAGGASVDTQYF.

This chain joins TRBV18 and TRBJ2-2; 8 bases fit TRBD2. V trimming: 8 bases; J trimming: 0 bases; junction bases outside the gene matches: 5. Germline V gene sequence: CDR1 KGHSH, CDR2 LQKENI. The CDR3 sequence is 15 residues long. The DNA for the CDR3 is TGTGCCAGCCACCGGGGGGGCCCGAACACCGGGGAGCTGTTTTTT. Amino acids: CASHRGGPNTGELFF.

CDR3 sequence: CASSPDSGGTYNEQFF. The CDR3 DNA reads as TGCGCCAGCAGCCCCGATTCTGGGGGCACCTACAATGAGCAGTTCTTC. V is TRBV5-1 and J is TRBJ2-1, with a weak D call TRBD1 (6 bases). This CDR3 is 16 amino acids long. Deletions cut 4 bases from V and 2 bases from J, with 16 bases between. Looked up from germline, CDR1 is SGHRS and CDR2 is YFSETQ.

This sequence joins TRBV4-1 and TRBJ2-7; tentatively, D is TRBD1 (6 bases). Trimming shortened V by 2 bases and J by 4 bases, and 18 bases separated the two germline ends. Germline lookup yields CDR1 MGHRA and CDR2 YSYEKL. This CDR3 region has 16 residues. CDR3 bases: TGCGCCAGCAGCCAAAAGGCAGGGGCGGACCCTTACGAGCAGTACTTC. This encodes CASSQKAGADPYEQYF.

V gene TRBV5-6 combines with J gene TRBJ1-1; D is unclear. This CDR3 spans 16 amino acids. Germline V CDR1 and CDR2: SGHDT, YYEEEE. V lost 2 bases to trimming and J lost 0 bases, with 14 bases between them. CDR3 bases: TGTGCCAGCAGCTTAATATTCGGGTCCCTGAACACTGAAGCTTTCTTT. It codes for CASSLIFGSLNTEAFF.

The sample holds one count of this clone. The genes are TRBV5-4 and TRBJ2-7; 11 bases align to TRBD2. V shed 4 bases, J shed 3 bases, and the junction held 3 bases outside the gene matches. Germline CDR1 reads SGHNT; CDR2 reads YYREEE (reference sequence). The CDR3 covers 14 residues. CDR3 bases: TGTGCCAGCAGCCCCGGGACTAGCGGCTACGAGCAGTACTTC. Its translation: CASSPGTSGYEQYF.

J is TRBJ1-2 and V is TRBV11-1; D gene ambiguous. Trimming shortened V by 1 base and J by 2 bases, and 11 bases separated the two germline ends. The CDR3 loop spans 15 amino acids. Looked up from germline, CDR1 is SGHAT and CDR2 is FQDESV (reference sequence). CDR3 amino acids: CASSLVSGGNYGYTF. The CDR3 DNA is TGTGCCAGCAGCTTAGTTTCTGGCGGAAACTATGGCTACACCTTC.

This chain connects TRBV6-1 to TRBJ1-6; D is possibly TRBD1 (6 bases). Trimming took off 8 bases at V and 6 bases at J, with 14 bases between the two ends. This CDR3 contains 14 residues. Germline V CDR1 and CDR2: MNHNS, SASEGT. CDR3 in amino acids: CASAITGFNSPLHF. The CDR3 region has the DNA TGTGCCAGCGCCATAACAGGGTTTAATTCACCCCTCCACTTT.

V is TRBV5-1 and J is TRBJ2-5; 12 nucleotides align to TRBD2. This CDR3 is 17 amino acids long. The trim removed 1 base at V and 5 bases at J, leaving 9 bases unmatched. Germline CDR1 is SGHRS and CDR2 is YFSETQ. The CDR3: CASSLWSSGRAGETQYF. CDR3 nucleotides: TGCGCCAGCAGCTTGTGGTCTAGCGGGAGGGCCGGGGAGACCCAGTACTTC.

The chain joins TRBV5-8 to TRBJ1-1; TRBD1 might be the D (6 bases). The V end lost 1 base, the J end lost 1 base, and 11 bases lay between the germline ends. The CDR3 is 15 amino acids. Germline V CDR1 and CDR2: SGHTS, YDEGEE. The CDR3 region is CASSLLGQPNTEAFF. The CDR3, as DNA: TGTGCCAGCAGCTTGCTCGGACAGCCGAACACTGAAGCTTTCTTT. Full variable domain (missing parts from reference TRBV5-8 and TRBJ1-1): EAGVTQSPTHLIKTRGQQATLRCSPISGHTSVYWYQQALGLGLQFLLWYDEGEERNRGNFPPRFSGRQFPNYSSELNVNALELEDSALYLCASSLLGQPNTEAFFGQGTRLTVV.

This rearrangement joins TRBV19 to TRBJ1-3; maybe TRBD1 (6 bases). The V gene lost 4 bases and the J gene lost 0 bases, with 7 bases spanning the gap. This CDR3 has 14 amino acids. From germline, CDR1 is LNHDA and CDR2 SQIVND (reference sequence). The CDR3 bases are TGTGCCAGTAGTACAGGGGTCTCTGGAAACACCATATATTTT. Translating it yields CASSTGVSGNTIYF.

This chain links TRBV6-1 with TRBJ2-7; weak D call: TRBD1 (7 bases). The CDR3 runs 15 residues. Trimming took 6 bases from V and 7 from J, leaving 22 bases between them. The germline V gene encodes CDR1 MNHNS and CDR2 SASEGT. DNA of the CDR3: TGTGCCAGCAGGGGGGACAGCCCCCCTGCGGGAGAGCAGTACTTC. As protein: CASRGDSPPAGEQYF.

The sample holds a few counts of this clone. This chain uses TRBV9 with TRBJ2-3; weak D call: TRBD1 (6 bases). V gave up 4 bases and J gave up 3 bases, with 12 bases separating them. This CDR3 spans 14 amino acids. CDR1 is SGDLS and CDR2 is YYNGEE in the germline V gene. Here the CDR3 DNA reads TGTGCCAGCAGCCGACAGGCGGGTACAGATACGCAGTATTTT. Translated: CASSRQAGTDTQYF.

V is TRBV6-5 and J is TRBJ2-3, with D perhaps matching TRBD1 or TRBD2 (5 bases each). The CDR3 extends over 15 amino acids. V lost 1 base and J lost 4, with 12 bases in between. In germline, CDR1 is MNHEY, CDR2 SVGAGI. The CDR3: CASSYLGDPPDTQYF. Here the CDR3 DNA reads TGTGCCAGCAGTTACTTGGGGGATCCGCCAGATACGCAGTATTTT.

The rearrangement uses TRBV27 and TRBJ2-1, with TRBD2 matching over 13 bases. With V trimmed by 5 bases and J by 0 bases, 7 bases remained unmatched. The CDR3 is 18 residues long. From germline, CDR1 is MNHEY and CDR2 SMNVEV (reference sequence). CDR3 region: CASSRTSGSWGSYNEQFF. DNA of the CDR3: TGTGCCAGCAGTCGGACTAGCGGGAGTTGGGGCTCCTACAATGAGCAGTTCTTC.